This T cell receptor (beta chain) was profiled in a study of T-cell memory formation after mild COVID-19. Study-level findings and limits: Balance between CD4 and CD8 was seen in clones contracting day 15 to 85, and a CD4+ lean was seen in later expanders.

The CDR3 extends over 15 amino acids. Germline CDR1 MNHEY, CDR2 SVGAGI. V was clipped by 3 bases and J by 2 bases, with 14 bases between them. MiXCR, applied by TCRdb to the 5' RACE reads, yields one record per CDR3 protein. The sample comprises about 470,000 distinct CDR3 sequences, about 18% of which are singletons, and about 12% rests with the top ten. As for this clonotype: Its antigen is not known.

Sequenced input: PBMCs or a T cell subset sorted from them (not recorded which). This chain uses TRBV6-5 with TRBJ2-7; tentatively, D is TRBD1 or TRBD2 (6 bases each). This clonotype was obtained from an adult woman who had mild COVID-19 (a few samples of this study predate the infection). Cell type and time point are not known. The CDR3 loop is CASSYAGSGAYEQYF. In DNA, the CDR3 is TGTGCCAGCAGTTATGCGGGGTCAGGGGCCTACGAGCAGTACTTC.